The 27 T cell receptor beta chains below were found in one sample sequenced in a study of blood T cells in healthy people across ages. A second PCR, run for roughly 7 to 11 cycles, used a sample-barcoded 5' primer plus a J-beta primer mix. MiXCR, run by TCRdb on the 5' RACE reads, gives a single entry per CDR3 protein. Here the sample spans 1.8 million or so distinct CDR3 sequences, more than 35% being singletons. Sequenced sample: blood. These receptors all come from a human donor in good health.

This rearrangement joins TRBV20-1 to TRBJ1-1; 10 nucleotides line up with TRBD1. The CDR3 covers 15 residues. Looked up from germline, CDR1 is DFQATT and CDR2 is SNEGSKA (reference sequence). The V segment lost 6 bases and the J segment 1 base; nucleotides outside the gene matches: 8. The CDR3 sequence: CSARRDRGRNTEAFF. CDR3 nucleotide sequence: TGCAGTGCGCGCCGGGACAGGGGACGGAACACTGAAGCTTTCTTT.

This CDR3 is CASSLAATGGGTEAFF. The CDR3 DNA reads as TGTGCCAGCAGCTTAGCCGCGACAGGAGGGGGGACTGAAGCTTTCTTT. This sequence joins TRBV7-2 and TRBJ1-1, with D possibly TRBD1 on 6 matching bases. V was trimmed by 0 bases and J by 5 bases, leaving 16 bases between them. The CDR3 is 16 residues long. Per the germline V gene, CDR1 is SGHTA and CDR2 is FQGNSA.

This sequence joins TRBV2 and TRBJ2-1; tentatively, D is TRBD2 (5 bases). The ends were cut back, 6 bases at V and 4 bases at J, with 13 bases in the middle. CDR3 length: 14 amino acids. CDR1 and CDR2 from the germline V gene are SNHLY and FYNNEI. The CDR3 spells CASSDYGIYNEQFF. CDR3 nucleotide sequence: TGTGCCAGCAGCGACTATGGGATTTACAATGAGCAGTTCTTC.

The V gene is TRBV7-9, the J gene TRBJ2-7, with TRBD2 identical over 9 bases. After removal of 1 base from V and 6 bases from J, the junction contained 7 bases not matched to a gene. CDR3 size: 15 residues. CDR1 is SEHNR and CDR2 is FQNEAQ in the germline V gene (reference sequence). The CDR3 DNA reads TGTGCCAGCAGCTTAGTGGCGGGGGGGCCATCCGAGCAGTACTTC. Translation gives CASSLVAGGPSEQYF.

This clonotype has a count of ten or more. The V and J genes are TRBV29-1 and TRBJ1-2, with a weak D call TRBD1 (6 bases). CDR1 is SQVTM and CDR2 is ANQGSEA in the germline V gene. Trimming removed 6 bases from V and 3 bases from J, with 14 bases in between. This CDR3 contains 13 residues. The CDR3 nucleotides read TGCAGCGTCGCTACAGGGAATGACTATGGCTACACCTTC. Translation: CSVATGNDYGYTF. The whole variable domain, remainder taken from reference TRBV29-1 and TRBJ1-2, is SAVISQKPSRDICQRGTSLTIQCQVDSQVTMMFWYRQQPGQSLTLIATANQGSEATYESGFVIDKFPISRPNLTFSTLTVSNMSPEDSSIYLCSVATGNDYGYTFGSGTRLTVV.

The gene calls are TRBV16 and TRBJ1-2; a possible D gene is TRBD1 (6 bases). The CDR3 is 14 residues long. The V gene's germline CDR1 is KGHSY and CDR2 FQNENV. The ends were cut back, 4 bases at V and 7 bases at J, with 16 bases in the middle. CDR3 sequence reads: CASSRINRAGGYTF. The CDR3 nucleotides are TGTGCCAGCAGCCGAATAAACAGGGCGGGTGGCTACACCTTC.

This chain joins TRBV7-8 and TRBJ1-2; TRBD1 matches 7 bases. The germline CDR1 and CDR2 sequences are SGHVS and FQNEAQ. The CDR3 loop spans 15 amino acids. V gave up 6 bases and J gave up 3 bases; unmatched junction bases: 10. The CDR3 sequence: CASSAYRGIDYGYTF. The CDR3 DNA is TGTGCCAGCAGTGCCTACAGGGGTATAGACTATGGCTACACCTTC.

This chain connects TRBV20-1 to TRBJ2-7; D possibly corresponds to TRBD2 (6 bases). With 0 bases removed from V and 3 bases from J, the gap between germline ends came to 15 bases. Germline V lookup: CDR1 DFQATT, CDR2 SNEGSKA (reference sequence). This CDR3 comprises 15 residues. The CDR3 DNA follows: TGCAGTGCTAGAGATGTCCGGGGGTGCATCTACGAGCAGTACTTC. As protein: CSARDVRGCIYEQYF.

This chain uses TRBV4-3 with TRBJ1-5; TRBD1 agrees at 7 bases. Germline trimming cut 5 bases from V and 6 bases from J; bases unmatched to any gene: 10. CDR1 and CDR2 (germline): LGHNA, YSLEER. There are 15 residues in the CDR3. The CDR3 coding sequence is TGCGCCAGCAGCTACGAGGAGGGGGCCGGTCAGCCCCAGCATTTT. Its translation: CASSYEEGAGQPQHF.

V and J are TRBV29-1 and TRBJ1-1; 7 bases are a match to TRBD1. There are 14 residues in the CDR3. Trimming at V came to 5 bases and at J to 5 bases, leaving 11 bases not matched to a gene. Germline V gene data show CDR1 as SQVTM and CDR2 as ANQGSEA. This CDR3 is CSVNEGALSTEAFF. The CDR3 nucleotides read TGCAGCGTTAATGAGGGGGCCTTATCAACTGAAGCTTTCTTT.

In DNA, the CDR3 is TGCAGCGTTGAAGCTCGCCAGTCTAACACTGAAGCTTTCTTT. Translation gives CSVEARQSNTEAFF. The chain uses TRBV29-1 and TRBJ1-1, with unresolved D. V shed 1 base and J shed 2 bases, with 11 bases lying between them. CDR1 and CDR2 from the germline V gene are SQVTM and ANQGSEA. This CDR3 comprises 14 residues.

This clonotype appeared a few times. This sequence joins TRBV11-1 and TRBJ1-1, with TRBD1 matching 12 bases. Germline V gives CDR1 SGHAT, CDR2 FQDESV (reference sequence). V dropped 6 bases and J dropped 2; count of bases not matched to a gene: 7. The CDR3 loop spans 16 amino acids. DNA for the CDR3: TGTGCCAGCAGAACCGGGACAGGGGGCGTTAACACTGAAGCTTTCTTT. Its protein is CASRTGTGGVNTEAFF.

The V call is TRBV5-1, the J call TRBJ1-6; D might be TRBD1 (5 bases). V was pared by 2 bases and J by 11 bases, with 23 bases between. There are 17 residues in the CDR3. Germline loops: CDR1 SGHRS, CDR2 YFSETQ. The CDR3 sequence: CASSLLGGDGGGPPLHF. CDR3 bases: TGCGCCAGCAGCTTACTTGGAGGCGACGGGGGAGGGCCACCCCTCCACTTT.

The chain has TRBV11-3 and TRBJ2-3; D possibly matches TRBD1 or TRBD2 (6 bases each). CDR1 is SGHNT and CDR2 is YENEEA in the germline V gene. CDR3 length: 15 amino acids. Trimming removed 7 bases from V and 3 bases from J, with 17 bases in between. DNA of the CDR3: TGTGCCAGCAACCGGCCGGGGGCCTCTACAGATACGCAGTATTTT. Its translation: CASNRPGASTDTQYF.

This clonotype was detected only a few times. The rearrangement links TRBV20-1 to TRBJ2-4, with 7 bases matching TRBD1. Germline V lookup: CDR1 DFQATT, CDR2 SNEGSKA (reference sequence). V trimming: 0 bases; J trimming: 2 bases; junction bases outside the gene matches: 7. The CDR3 is made up of 16 amino acids. The CDR3 DNA follows: TGCAGTGCTAGAGATCGGATCAGGGGGTCCAAAAACATTCAGTACTTC. Its translation is CSARDRIRGSKNIQYF.

This clonotype was detected ten times or more. The chain combines TRBV7-9 with TRBJ2-6; TRBD1 is a possible D gene (5 bases). The germline gives CDR1 SEHNR, CDR2 FQNEAQ (reference sequence). The CDR3 length is 16 residues. V was pared by 5 bases and J by 2 bases, with 13 bases between. CDR3 region: CASSAVVGPGANVLTF. CDR3 DNA: TGTGCCAGCAGCGCCGTCGTGGGGCCTGGGGCCAACGTCCTGACTTTC.

J is TRBJ2-3 and V is TRBV7-6; possible D gene TRBD2, 5 bases. V was clipped by 1 base and J by 5 bases, with 10 bases between them. The CDR3 totals 14 residues. Germline CDR1 reads SGHVS; CDR2 reads FNYEAQ. The CDR3 region has the DNA TGTGCCAGCAGCTTAGTAGAGGAGGAAGATACGCAGTATTTT. This translates into CASSLVEEEDTQYF.

The chain uses TRBV28 and TRBJ1-2; D not resolved. The V and J ends lost 6 bases and 6 bases respectively, with 17 bases between them. The CDR3 runs to 14 residues. Germline CDR1 MDHEN, CDR2 SYDVKM. This CDR3 is CASRVGQRNDGYTF. In DNA form, the CDR3 reads TGTGCCAGCAGGGTGGGTCAGAGGAATGATGGCTACACCTTC.

V gene TRBV12-3 or TRBV12-4 combines with J gene TRBJ1-4; D is possibly TRBD1 (5 bases). This CDR3 contains 16 residues. The V end was cut by 6 bases, the J end by 0 bases, with 14 bases between. CDR3 amino acids: CASSHTGGPTNEKLFF. DNA of the CDR3: TGTGCCAGCAGCCACACGGGGGGTCCAACTAATGAAAAACTGTTTTTT.

The gene calls are TRBV12-3 or TRBV12-4 and TRBJ2-1; 12 nucleotides match TRBD2. The CDR3 has 17 residues. Unmatched junction bases numbered 12, after V lost 5 bases and J lost 7 bases. This chain's CDR3 is CASSPTPSGGGRNEQFF. CDR3 bases: TGTGCCAGCAGTCCCACGCCTAGCGGGGGGGGAAGGAATGAGCAGTTCTTC.

A few counts support this clonotype. This chain uses TRBV4-3 with TRBJ2-5; D is perhaps TRBD2 (7 bases). In germline, CDR1 is LGHNA, CDR2 YSLEER. The CDR3 totals 17 residues. Trimming stripped 0 bases from V and 3 bases from J, with 17 bases between. The CDR3 DNA sequence: TGCGCCAGCAGCCAAGATTTGCGGGGGACACCAAAAGAGACCCAGTACTTC. It translates to CASSQDLRGTPKETQYF.

Concerning this clonotype itself: The junction and the germline gene differ at one end; a read error may be behind it. V gene TRBV5-1 combines with J gene TRBJ1-4, with D tentatively TRBD1 (6 bases). CDR1 SGHRS and CDR2 YFSETQ come from the germline V gene. CDR3 size: 15 residues. The CDR3 region has the DNA TGCGCCGGCAGCTTGGGGTTGGGGGGCCGTGAAAAACTGTTTTTT. Translation: CAGSLGLGGREKLFF.

This clonotype was counted between two and nine times. The V and J genes are TRBV11-2 and TRBJ2-3, with D uncertain. Germline V gene lookup returns CDR1 SGHAT and CDR2 FQNNGV. Trimming left V 4 bases short and J 5 bases short, with 7 bases between. CDR3 length: 12 residues. Here the CDR3 DNA reads TGTGCCAGCAGCTCCCATAGAGATACGCAGTATTTT. Translating it yields CASSSHRDTQYF.

V usage is TRBV7-9 and J usage is TRBJ2-1, with 12 bases lining up with TRBD2. The V and J ends lost 3 bases and 5 bases, in that order; junction bases with no gene match: 8. Germline values: CDR1 SEHNR, CDR2 FQNEAQ (reference sequence). The CDR3 is made up of 17 amino acids. The CDR3 nucleotides are TGTGCCAGCAGCTTCGACAGTCTAGCGGGGGGGCACAATGAGCAGTTCTTC. Its translation is CASSFDSLAGGHNEQFF. Using reference TRBV7-9 and TRBJ2-1 for the parts outside the CDR3, the full variable domain is DTGVSQNPRHKITKRGQNVTFRCDPISEHNRLYWYRQTLGQGPEFLTYFQNEAQLEKSRLLSDRFSAERPKGSFSTLEIQRTEQGDSAMYLCASSFDSLAGGHNEQFFGPGTRLTVL.

The rearrangement uses TRBV15 and TRBJ2-5; 7 bases agree with TRBD2. The germline CDR1 and CDR2 sequences are LNHNV and YYDKDF (reference sequence). The CDR3 length is 13 residues. J gave up 11 bases and V 0 bases, and 6 bases lay outside the gene matches. CDR3 DNA: TGTGCCACCAGCAGAGATCCTCGGGGGGAGCAGTACTTC. This sequence encodes CATSRDPRGEQYF.

In this sample, this clonotype turned up a few times. The V gene is TRBV12-3 or TRBV12-4, the J gene TRBJ2-7; a weak D match, TRBD2 (5 bases). Trimming took off 3 bases at V and 3 bases at J, with 9 bases between the two ends. CDR3 length: 13 amino acids. The CDR3 nucleotides read TGTGCCAGCAGTTTGAGGGTCCACTACGAGCAGTACTTC. Translating gives CASSLRVHYEQYF.

The chain employs TRBV28 and TRBJ2-7; D is possibly TRBD1 or TRBD2 (6 bases each). CDR1 and CDR2 (germline): MDHEN, SYDVKM. This CDR3 is 17 amino acids long. V lost 6 bases and J lost 4, with 25 bases in between. CDR3 amino acids: CASSRGGWGGVGYEQYF. The DNA of the CDR3 is TGTGCCAGCAGCCGAGGGGGGTGGGGAGGTGTTGGGTACGAGCAGTACTTC.